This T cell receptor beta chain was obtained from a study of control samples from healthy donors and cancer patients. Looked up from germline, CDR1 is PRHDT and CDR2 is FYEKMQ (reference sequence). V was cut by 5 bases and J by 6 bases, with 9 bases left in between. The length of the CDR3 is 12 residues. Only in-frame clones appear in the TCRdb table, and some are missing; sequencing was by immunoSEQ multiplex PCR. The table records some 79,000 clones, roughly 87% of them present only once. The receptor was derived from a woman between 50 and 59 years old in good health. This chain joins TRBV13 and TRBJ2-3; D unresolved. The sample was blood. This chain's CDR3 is CASSVYTDTQYF. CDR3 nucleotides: TGTGCCAGCAGCGTATACACGGATACGCAGTATTTT.